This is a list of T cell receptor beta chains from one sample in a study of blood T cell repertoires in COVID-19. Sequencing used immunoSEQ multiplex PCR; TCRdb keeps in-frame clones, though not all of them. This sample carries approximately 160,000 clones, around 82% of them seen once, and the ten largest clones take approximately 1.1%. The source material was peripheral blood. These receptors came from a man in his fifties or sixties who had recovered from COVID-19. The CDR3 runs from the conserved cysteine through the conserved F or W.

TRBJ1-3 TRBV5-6 CASSLRTGTGNTIYF
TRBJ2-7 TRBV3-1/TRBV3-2 CASSPGVIGLFYEQYF
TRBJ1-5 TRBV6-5 CASSWTGNQPQHF
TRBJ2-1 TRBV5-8 CASSSPDRDKYEQFF
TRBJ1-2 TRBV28 CASSSHNYGYTF
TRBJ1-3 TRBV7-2 CASSLAGGASGNTIYF
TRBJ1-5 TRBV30 CAWSVAGDQPQHF
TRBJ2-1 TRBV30 CAWTQGQGTYNEQFF
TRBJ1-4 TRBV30 CAWSVMRRGEKLFF
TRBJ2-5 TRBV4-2 CASSQNVGTGETQYF
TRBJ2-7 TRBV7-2 CASSLSPYEQYF
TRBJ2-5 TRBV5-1 CASSSVQTGQETQYF
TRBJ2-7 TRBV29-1 CSVEDQQLYEQYF
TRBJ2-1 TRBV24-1 CATSDLVGDEQFF
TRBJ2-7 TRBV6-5 CASSYSVGVGYEQYF
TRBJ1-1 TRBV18 CASSPQSASATENGAFF
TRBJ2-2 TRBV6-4 CASSGQGGQTGELFF
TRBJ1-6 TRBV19 CASTGGTYNSPLHF
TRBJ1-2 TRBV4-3 CASSHTGWGDYGYTF
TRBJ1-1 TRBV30 CAWGPRTDEAFF